Listed below are T cell receptor beta chains from one sample, sequenced in a study of shared clonotypes between healthy human individuals. The table came from immunoSEQ multiplex PCR; TCRdb's copy has only in-frame clones and leaves some out. This sample has about 2.4 million clones; approximately 93% occur once, and the top ten carry about 0.38%. Sequences were obtained from naive CD4+ T cells from PBMCs. The receptors were gathered from a man between 18 and 29 years old in good health. Some clones in this sample may be carry-over from other donors' samples. The CDR3 runs from the conserved cysteine through the conserved F or W. A D gene is named only where the DNA matches it firmly. The size entry is marked missing in some rows and otherwise reads once, few, many or a size class.

>TRBJ1-1|13|.|.|TRBV5-1
TGCGCCAGCAGCTCCGGACCGAAGGCTGAAGCTTTCTTT
CASSSGPKAEAFF
>TRBJ1-4|15|.|.|TRBV27
TGTGCCAGCAGTTTATTAGGAAAAACTAATGAAAAACTGTTTTTT
CASSLLGKTNEKLFF
>TRBJ2-7|15|TRBD1|.|TRBV5-5
TGTGCCAGCAGCTTGGGGACAGGGGGGTACTACGAGCAGTACTTC
CASSLGTGGYYEQYF
>TRBJ1-2|17|.|.|TRBV7-2
TGTGCCAGCACCCCCGGGAGGAATAGAGTGACTAACTATGGCTACACCTTC
CASTPGRNRVTNYGYTF
>TRBJ1-6|14|.|.|TRBV5-1
TGCGCCAGCAGCTTGGGCTCCTATAATTCACCCCTCCACTTT
CASSLGSYNSPLHF
>TRBJ2-1|16|.|.|TRBV7-2
TGTGCCAGCAGCTTAGGCGGGGGCGTAACCTACAATGAGCAGTTCTTC
CASSLGGGVTYNEQFF
>TRBJ2-7|16|.|.|TRBV28
TGTGCCAGCACCAGGGGAGGCACCCGGGCGGCCTACGAGCAGTACTTC
CASTRGGTRAAYEQYF
>TRBJ2-1|15|TRBD2|.|TRBV5-1
TGCGCCAGCAGTGGACTAGCGGGGGTCTACAATGAGCAGTTCTTC
CASSGLAGVYNEQFF
>TRBJ2-3|15|TRBD2|.|TRBV5-1
TGCGCCAGCAGCCAGGGACTAGCGGGAATAGATACGCAGTATTTT
CASSQGLAGIDTQYF
>TRBJ2-7|14|.|.|TRBV5-1
TGCGCCAGCAGCTTGGCCTGGGGTGGGGACGAGCAGTACTTC
CASSLAWGGDEQYF
>TRBJ1-5|17|TRBD1|.|TRBV4-1
TGCGCCAGCAGCCAAGCATCAGGCGAGGGGGCGGGACAGCCCCAGCATTTT
CASSQASGEGAGQPQHF
>TRBJ1-1|16|TRBD1|.|TRBV19
TGTGCCAGTAGTATCGGTCCCGGGACAGGGGGCACTGAAGCTTTCTTT
CASSIGPGTGGTEAFF
>TRBJ2-7|14|.|.|TRBV7-9
TGTGCCAGCAGCTTTCCACCAGGGCGCTACGAGCAGTACTTC
CASSFPPGRYEQYF
>TRBJ2-3|16|TRBD2|.|TRBV5-5
TGTGCCAGCAGCCTATACAGTAGCGGGGAAGGAGATACGCAGTATTTT
CASSLYSSGEGDTQYF
>TRBJ2-5|15|TRBD2|.|TRBV5-1
TGCGCCAGCAGCTTTATCGGGACTAGAGAAGAGACCCAGTACTTC
CASSFIGTREETQYF
>TRBJ2-3|15|.|.|TRBV5-1
TGCGCCAGCAGCTTATCCCGGGACCACCGGGGTACGCAGTATTTT
CASSLSRDHRGTQYF
>TRBJ2-7|15|.|.|TRBV9
TGTGCCAGCAGCGTAGGGTCTAGCGCCGAATACGAGCAGTACTTC
CASSVGSSAEYEQYF
>TRBJ1-1|14|TRBD1|.|TRBV7-8
TGTGCCAGCAGCTTCCGGACAGGAGGGACTGAAGCTTTCTTT
CASSFRTGGTEAFF
>TRBJ2-7|14|TRBD2|once|TRBV5-1
TGCGCCAGCGGGGTCACTAGCGGGGCCTACGAGCAGTACTTC
CASGVTSGAYEQYF
>TRBJ2-7|14|TRBD1|.|TRBV5-4
TGTGCCAGCAGCTTGTCAGGGACAGGGGGTGAGCAGTACTTC
CASSLSGTGGEQYF
>TRBJ2-3|15|TRBD2|.|TRBV28
TGTGCCAGCAGTACCACTAGCGGCCACACAGATACGCAGTATTTT
CASSTTSGHTDTQYF
>TRBJ1-2|13|.|.|TRBV28
TGTGCCAGCAGGCTCCAGGAAGTTGGTGGCTACACCTTC
CASRLQEVGGYTF
>TRBJ1-1|12|.|.|TRBV6-5
TGTGCCAGTTACCCCGGAGTCGGTGAAGCTTTCTTT
CASYPGVGEAFF